This T cell receptor (beta chain) was sequenced for a study of OX40 agonist ivuxolimab in advanced cancers. Overall study: Ivuxolimab, an agonistic anti-OX40 (CD134) antibody, was given to patients. The study gave patients intravenous ivuxolimab at 0.01 to 10 mg/kg every 2 weeks.

Broader study findings: There were, on average, more expanded clones in CD8+ T cells than in CD4+. Clones of CD4+ and CD8+ blood T cells grew by week 6 at doses of 0.1 to 3.0 mg/kg.

V lost 4 bases and J lost 0, with 4 bases in between. The CDR3 runs 12 residues. Germline V gene data show CDR1 as SGHNT and CDR2 as YENEEA. Notes on this clone: Its antigen is unidentified.

The repertoire was sequenced with immunoSEQ multiplex PCR; TCRdb's copy has only in-frame clones and lacks some. Among 80,000 or so clones listed, roughly 91% were seen once. Here the sequenced sample was CD4+ or CD8+ T cells sorted from blood, taken in a trial of the OX40 agonist ivuxolimab. V and J are TRBV11-3 and TRBJ2-7; D remains ambiguous. This TCR came from an adult with an advanced solid tumor such as melanoma, head and neck, liver or kidney cancer. The CDR3 DNA sequence: TGTGCCAGCAGCTCGGTCTCCTACGAGCAGTACTTC. The encoded protein is CASSSVSYEQYF. The complete variable domain, with remaining parts taken from reference TRBV11-3 and TRBJ2-7, reads EAGVVQSPRYKIIEKKQPVAFWCNPISGHNTLYWYLQNLGQGPELLIRYENEEAVDDSQLPKDRFSAERLKGVDSTLKIQPAELGDSAVYLCASSSVSYEQYFGPGTRLTVT.